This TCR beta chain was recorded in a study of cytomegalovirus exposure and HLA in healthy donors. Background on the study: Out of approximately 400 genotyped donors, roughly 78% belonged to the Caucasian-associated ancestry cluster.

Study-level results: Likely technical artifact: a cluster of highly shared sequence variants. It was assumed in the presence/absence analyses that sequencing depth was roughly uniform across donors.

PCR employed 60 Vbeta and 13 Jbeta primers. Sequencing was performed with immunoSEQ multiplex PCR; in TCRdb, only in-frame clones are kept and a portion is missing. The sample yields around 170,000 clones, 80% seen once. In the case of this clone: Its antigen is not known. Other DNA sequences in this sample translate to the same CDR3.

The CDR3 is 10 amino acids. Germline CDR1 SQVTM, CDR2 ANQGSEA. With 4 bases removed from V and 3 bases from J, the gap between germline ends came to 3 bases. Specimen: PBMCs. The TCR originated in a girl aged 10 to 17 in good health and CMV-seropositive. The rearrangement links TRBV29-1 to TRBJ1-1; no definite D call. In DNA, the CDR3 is TGCAGCGTTGGAGACACTGAAGCTTTCTTT. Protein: CSVGDTEAFF.